This T cell receptor beta chain is drawn from a study of tissue T cells after allogeneic stem cell transplantation. Study details: Five GVHD patients had recipient-origin PBMCs collected before transplant.

The CDR3 extends over 14 amino acids. V shed 1 base and J shed 0 bases, with 4 bases lying between them. Per germline, CDR1 LGHNA and CDR2 YSLEER. Assay: immunoSEQ multiplex PCR; the TCRdb copy retains only in-frame clones and omits some. The data show tens of thousands of clones, around nine tenths seen once. The sample here was blood, taken before transplantation. The source is a woman aged 35 to 69 who later had graft-versus-host disease after an allogeneic stem cell transplant. This chain uses TRBV4-3 with TRBJ2-1; no definite D call. DNA of the CDR3: TGCGCCAGCAGCCAAGGTCCCTCCTACAATGAGCAGTTCTTC. Amino acids: CASSQGPSYNEQFF.